The 29 T cell receptor beta chains listed next were all sequenced from one sample in a study of cytomegalovirus exposure and HLA in healthy donors. Primers: 60 Vbeta forward and 13 Jbeta reverse. Only in-frame clones appear in the TCRdb table, and some are missing; sequencing was by immunoSEQ multiplex PCR. The table shows 190,000 or so clones, with roughly four fifths occurring only once. Sequencing was carried out using PBMCs. These receptors were collected from a man over 45 in good health and CMV-seronegative.

The chain links TRBV29-1 to TRBJ2-1; D unclear. Germline V lookup: CDR1 SQVTM, CDR2 ANQGSEA. The CDR3 sequence is 12 residues long. The ends were cut back, 4 bases at V and 5 bases at J, with 9 bases in the middle. CDR3 DNA sequence: TGCAGCGTTGGTGGGCTCAACAATGAGCAGTTCTTC. Its translation: CSVGGLNNEQFF.

This clone appeared a few times. The chain links TRBV5-1 to TRBJ1-6; weak D call: TRBD1 (5 bases). Per germline, CDR1 SGHRS and CDR2 YFSETQ. This CDR3 has 15 residues. V shed 5 bases and J shed 8 bases, with 17 bases lying between them. CDR3 amino acids: CASSTGDWNDSPLHF. The CDR3 DNA reads TGCGCCAGCAGTACTGGGGACTGGAACGATTCACCCCTCCACTTT.

J is TRBJ2-1 and V is TRBV12-5, with 8 bases fitting TRBD2. Germline V gene data show CDR1 as LGHNT and CDR2 as FRNRAP. Losses at the gene ends were 5 bases for V and 7 bases for J; bases not matched to a gene: 10. The CDR3 runs to 15 residues. The CDR3 sequence is CASGPQRGLENEQFF. The DNA of the CDR3 is TGTGCTAGTGGTCCCCAGCGGGGGTTGGAAAATGAGCAGTTCTTC. Together with reference TRBV12-5 and TRBJ2-1, the CDR3 gives the full variable domain: DARVTQTPRHKVTEMGQEVTMRCQPILGHNTVFWYRQTMMQGLELLAYFRNRAPLDDSGMPKDRFSAEMPDATLATLKIQPSEPRDSAVYFCASGPQRGLENEQFFGPGTRLTVL.

This clone appeared a single time. The chain carries TRBV28 and TRBJ2-3; tentative D call: TRBD2 (6 bases). The CDR3 length is 13 residues. V was shortened by 10 bases and J by 4 bases, with 15 bases between the two germline ends. Looked up from germline, CDR1 is MDHEN and CDR2 is SYDVKM. CDR3 region: CATGGAAADTQYF. The CDR3 nucleotides read TGTGCCACCGGCGGGGCAGCCGCAGATACGCAGTATTTT.

This chain links TRBV5-1 with TRBJ2-5, with TRBD2 matching over 10 bases. The CDR3 is made up of 16 amino acids. The V and J ends lost 0 bases and 2 bases, in that order; junction bases with no gene match: 4. The germline gives CDR1 SGHRS, CDR2 YFSETQ. CDR3 region: CASSLGGAGGQETQYF. DNA of the CDR3: TGCGCCAGCAGCTTGGGAGGAGCGGGAGGGCAAGAGACCCAGTACTTC.

This chain connects TRBV5-4 to TRBJ2-5, with 7 positions matching TRBD2. In germline, CDR1 is SGHNT, CDR2 YYREEE (reference sequence). J was trimmed by 7 bases and V by 3 bases; bases with no gene match: 12. This CDR3 is built from 15 residues. CDR3 residues: CASSSSGGKWGTQYF. The CDR3, as DNA: TGTGCCAGCAGCTCTAGCGGAGGGAAGTGGGGGACCCAGTACTTC.

This clone is a singleton in its sample. The chain uses TRBV5-1 and TRBJ2-3; 11 positions match TRBD1. This CDR3 is 19 amino acids long. Unmatched junction bases numbered 13, after V lost 4 bases and J lost 0 bases. Germline assignment: CDR1 SGHRS and CDR2 YFSETQ. The CDR3 sequence is CASSHSGTGGYSSTDTQYF. The CDR3 DNA reads as TGCGCCAGCAGCCACTCTGGGACAGGGGGTTACTCTAGCACAGATACGCAGTATTTT.

The V call is TRBV4-3, the J call TRBJ2-1; TRBD2 is a possible D gene (6 bases). The germline V gene encodes CDR1 LGHNA and CDR2 YSLEER. The CDR3 is 14 residues long. V was shortened by 1 base and J by 5 bases, with 9 bases between the two germline ends. CDR3 loop: CASSQAEGNNEQFF. The CDR3 nucleotides read TGCGCCAGCAGCCAAGCGGAGGGGAACAATGAGCAGTTCTTC.

This sequence joins TRBV11-3 and TRBJ2-2, with 10 bases matching TRBD2. CDR1 SGHNT and CDR2 YENEEA come from the germline V gene. The CDR3 contains 17 residues. Trimming cost V 1 base and J 7 bases; bases outside gene matches: 9. Here the CDR3 reads CASSLGVLAGAHGELFF. CDR3 in DNA: TGTGCCAGCAGCTTAGGGGTCCTAGCGGGAGCCCACGGGGAGCTGTTTTTT. Full variable domain (remainder filled in from reference TRBV11-3 and TRBJ2-2): EAGVVQSPRYKIIEKKQPVAFWCNPISGHNTLYWYLQNLGQGPELLIRYENEEAVDDSQLPKDRFSAERLKGVDSTLKIQPAELGDSAVYLCASSLGVLAGAHGELFFGEGSRLTVL.

In the case of this clone: The germline gene is not matched at one end of the junction; a read error may be the cause. This chain joins TRBV7-7 and TRBJ2-3; TRBD2 might be the D (6 bases). CDR3 length equals 16 residues. Germline V gene lookup returns CDR1 SSHAT and CDR2 FNYEAQ (reference sequence). The CDR3 is CASSLGGVAGTDTQYF. CDR3 DNA sequence: TGTGCTAGCAGCTTAGGAGGGGTAGCGGGCACAGATACGCAGTATTTT.

The CDR3 bases are TGCGCCAGCAGCCCCGGACCAGGGTATGGGAGCAATCAGCCCCAGCATTTT. Translating gives CASSPGPGYGSNQPQHF. The chain employs TRBV5-1 and TRBJ1-5; maybe TRBD1 (5 bases). The CDR3 consists of 17 residues. Between the trimmed V and J ends, which lost 4 bases and 1 base, there was a span of 18 bases. From germline, CDR1 is SGHRS and CDR2 YFSETQ.

This clone showed up just a few times. V is TRBV7-2 and J is TRBJ1-5, with D perhaps matching TRBD1 (5 bases). Germline lookup yields CDR1 SGHTA and CDR2 FQGNSA. Trimming took 3 bases from V and 7 from J, leaving 7 bases between them. The CDR3 is 12 amino acids. The CDR3, as DNA: TGTGCCAGCAGCTTCAGGGCCCAGCCCCAGCATTTT. Protein: CASSFRAQPQHF.

This rearrangement joins TRBV2 to TRBJ1-5; possibly TRBD1 for D (5 bases). Germline V lookup: CDR1 SNHLY, CDR2 FYNNEI. This CDR3 is built from 15 residues. Trimming shortened V by 4 bases and J by 2 bases, and 12 bases separated the two germline ends. CDR3 protein: CASSGGRRGNQPQHF. The CDR3, as DNA: TGTGCCAGCAGTGGCGGCCGCAGGGGCAATCAGCCCCAGCATTTT.

The CDR3 reads CASPRWGAGNQPQHF. The CDR3 nucleotides are TGTGCCAGCCCTCGGTGGGGCGCAGGCAATCAGCCCCAGCATTTT. The chain joins TRBV6-1 to TRBJ1-5, with D possibly TRBD1 on 5 matching bases. V dropped 8 bases and J dropped 2 bases, with 16 bases sitting between them. The CDR3 is 15 amino acids. CDR1 is MNHNS, CDR2 SASEGT, per germline.

The chain is built from TRBV4-1 and TRBJ1-5, with D maybe TRBD1 (5 bases). CDR1 MGHRA and CDR2 YSYEKL come from the germline V gene. V lost 4 bases and J lost 7, with 14 bases in between. The CDR3 length is 14 residues. CDR3 in amino acids: CASSPLGLEQPQHF. As DNA, the CDR3 is TGCGCCAGCAGCCCCCTGGGGCTGGAGCAGCCCCAGCATTTT.

V is TRBV4-1 and J is TRBJ2-7; 8 bases match TRBD1. V lost 2 bases, J lost 5 bases, and 2 bases stayed unmatched. The CDR3 has 13 amino acids. CDR1 is MGHRA, CDR2 YSYEKL, per germline. CDR3 amino acids: CASSQRTGNEQYF. Written as DNA, the CDR3 is TGCGCCAGCAGCCAACGGACAGGGAACGAGCAGTACTTC.

The rearrangement uses TRBV9 and TRBJ2-1; 10 bases match TRBD2. J gave up 8 bases and V 0 bases, and 8 bases lay outside the gene matches. This CDR3 is built from 16 residues. Germline V gene sequence: CDR1 SGDLS, CDR2 YYNGEE. The CDR3 coding sequence is TGTGCCAGCAGCGTAGTGAGGCTAGCGGGAGAGTATGAGCAGTTCTTC. This translates into CASSVVRLAGEYEQFF.

With regard to this clone: Other DNA sequences within the sample encode an identical CDR3. The chain employs TRBV4-2 and TRBJ1-1, with D tentatively TRBD1 (6 bases). The germline CDR1 and CDR2 sequences are LGHNA and YNFKEQ. The V and J ends lost 0 bases and 4 bases respectively, with 9 bases between them. This CDR3 has 14 amino acids. CDR3: CASSQDRGFTEAFF. CDR3 nucleotide sequence: TGTGCCAGCAGCCAAGACAGGGGCTTCACTGAAGCTTTCTTT.

The rearrangement uses TRBV28 and TRBJ2-7; 8 positions match TRBD2. This CDR3 is 17 amino acids long. V dropped 7 bases and J dropped 0; count of bases not matched to a gene: 14. Germline values: CDR1 MDHEN, CDR2 SYDVKM. CDR3 sequence reads: CASTPSGSGTSSYEQYF. The CDR3 bases are TGTGCCAGCACCCCTTCTGGTAGCGGGACGAGCTCCTACGAGCAGTACTTC. Full variable domain (missing parts from reference TRBV28 and TRBJ2-7): DVKVTQSSRYLVKRTGEKVFLECVQDMDHENMFWYRQDPGLGLRLIYFSYDVKMKEKGDIPEGYSVSREKKERFSLILESASTNQTSMYLCASTPSGSGTSSYEQYFGPGTRLTVT.

The V and J genes are TRBV5-4 and TRBJ2-1; the match to TRBD2 covers 12 bases. The CDR3 loop spans 18 amino acids. V lost 0 bases and J lost 0; bases outside the gene matches: 4. CDR1 is SGHNT, CDR2 YYREEE, per germline (reference sequence). Here the CDR3 DNA reads TGTGCCAGCAGCTTGGGGCTAGCGGGGGGGGTCTCCTACAATGAGCAGTTCTTC. It specifies CASSLGLAGGVSYNEQFF.

The chain links TRBV7-9 to TRBJ2-7; 8 bases map to TRBD1. Germline CDR1 SEHNR, CDR2 FQNEAQ (reference sequence). The CDR3 sequence is 14 residues long. With 5 bases clipped from V and 5 bases from J, the junction kept 8 bases outside the gene matches. This CDR3 is CASSPRTGSNEQYF. The DNA for the CDR3 is TGTGCCAGCAGCCCCAGGACAGGGTCCAACGAGCAGTACTTC.

The chain combines TRBV20-1 with TRBJ2-1; no definite D call. Germline CDR1 reads DFQATT; CDR2 reads SNEGSKA (reference sequence). With 4 bases removed from V and 6 bases from J, the gap between germline ends came to 4 bases. The CDR3 extends over 10 amino acids. CDR3 residues: CSANSNEQFF. The CDR3 nucleotides are TGCAGTGCTAATAGCAATGAGCAGTTCTTC.

This rearrangement joins TRBV7-2 to TRBJ2-1; 9 bases map to TRBD2. V trimming: 1 base; J trimming: 3 bases; junction bases outside the gene matches: 7. This CDR3 contains 17 residues. Germline V gives CDR1 SGHTA, CDR2 FQGNSA. Written as DNA, the CDR3 is TGTGCCAGCAGCTTAGTTGCTAGCGGGACTATCTACAATGAGCAGTTCTTC. It yields the protein CASSLVASGTIYNEQFF.

The chain uses TRBV30 and TRBJ1-3, with TRBD1 matching over 9 bases. Germline CDR1 is GTSNPN and CDR2 is SVGIG (reference sequence). V was pared by 1 base and J by 4 bases, with 8 bases of the junction left unmatched. The CDR3 length is 16 residues. CDR3 amino acids: CAWSAEWGTGGNTIYF. DNA for the CDR3: TGTGCCTGGAGTGCCGAGTGGGGGACAGGGGGAAACACCATATATTTT.

There are a few counts of this clone. The chain carries TRBV28 and TRBJ2-5, with D perhaps TRBD2 (6 bases). The CDR3 is 15 residues long. Germline CDR1 reads MDHEN; CDR2 reads SYDVKM. Trimming removed 4 bases at V and 4 bases at J, with 16 bases between. The CDR3 DNA reads as TGTGCCAGCAGTTCCTTCCTTGAGGGAGGAGAGACCCAGTACTTC. Residues: CASSSFLEGGETQYF. Complete variable domain (other parts from reference TRBV28 and TRBJ2-5): DVKVTQSSRYLVKRTGEKVFLECVQDMDHENMFWYRQDPGLGLRLIYFSYDVKMKEKGDIPEGYSVSREKKERFSLILESASTNQTSMYLCASSSFLEGGETQYFGPGTRLLVL.

The V gene is TRBV4-2, the J gene TRBJ2-5; 7 positions match TRBD2. The DNA matches TRBJ2-7 better at its end, which makes the J call doubtful. Germline CDR1 is LGHNA and CDR2 is YNFKEQ. This CDR3 region has 14 residues. The CDR3 DNA follows: TGTGCCAGCAGCCAGGGGGGGAGCTCCTACGAGCAGTACTTC. Protein product: CASSQGGSSYEQYF.

V is TRBV7-2 and J is TRBJ2-7; no clear D. Germline assignment: CDR1 SGHTA and CDR2 FQGNSA. The V and J ends lost 4 bases and 0 bases respectively, with 10 bases between them. The CDR3 is made up of 14 amino acids. CDR3 DNA: TGTGCCAGCAGCTCGTTGTGGAGCTCCTACGAGCAGTACTTC. Encoded protein: CASSSLWSSYEQYF.

The chain is built from TRBV5-1 and TRBJ2-5; tentative D call: TRBD2 (5 bases). The last part of the DNA fits TRBJ2-7 better; the J call may be wrong. The CDR3 length is 14 residues. Looked up from germline, CDR1 is SGHRS and CDR2 is YFSETQ. The CDR3 DNA reads as TGCGCCAGCAGCTTAGGCGGGCCCTCCTACGAGCAGTACTTC. Amino acids: CASSLGGPSYEQYF.

The V call is TRBV10-3, the J call TRBJ2-3; 11 bases match TRBD2. V lost 10 bases and J lost 0; bases outside the gene matches: 3. The CDR3 spans 14 residues. The germline V gene has CDR1 ENHRY and CDR2 SYGVKD. CDR3 protein: CATLAGGSTDTQYF. CDR3 nucleotide sequence: TGTGCCACCCTAGCGGGGGGAAGCACAGATACGCAGTATTTT.